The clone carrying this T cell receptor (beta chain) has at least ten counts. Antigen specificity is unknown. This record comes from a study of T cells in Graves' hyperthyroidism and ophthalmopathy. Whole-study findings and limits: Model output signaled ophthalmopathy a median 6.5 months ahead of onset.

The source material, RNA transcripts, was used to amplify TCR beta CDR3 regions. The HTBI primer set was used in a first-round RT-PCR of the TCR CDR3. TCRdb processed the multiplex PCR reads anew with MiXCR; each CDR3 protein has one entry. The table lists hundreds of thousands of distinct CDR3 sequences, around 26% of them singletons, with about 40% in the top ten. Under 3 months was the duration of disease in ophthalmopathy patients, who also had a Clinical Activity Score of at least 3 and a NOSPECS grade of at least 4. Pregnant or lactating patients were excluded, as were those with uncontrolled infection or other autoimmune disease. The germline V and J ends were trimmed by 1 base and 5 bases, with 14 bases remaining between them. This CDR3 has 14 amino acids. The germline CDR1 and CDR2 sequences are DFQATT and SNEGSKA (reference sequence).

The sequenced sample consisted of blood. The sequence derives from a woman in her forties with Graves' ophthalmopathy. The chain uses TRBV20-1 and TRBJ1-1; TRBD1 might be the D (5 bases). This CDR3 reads CSARALDRGTEAFF. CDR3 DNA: TGCAGTGCTAGAGCTTTGGACCGGGGGACTGAAGCTTTCTTT.